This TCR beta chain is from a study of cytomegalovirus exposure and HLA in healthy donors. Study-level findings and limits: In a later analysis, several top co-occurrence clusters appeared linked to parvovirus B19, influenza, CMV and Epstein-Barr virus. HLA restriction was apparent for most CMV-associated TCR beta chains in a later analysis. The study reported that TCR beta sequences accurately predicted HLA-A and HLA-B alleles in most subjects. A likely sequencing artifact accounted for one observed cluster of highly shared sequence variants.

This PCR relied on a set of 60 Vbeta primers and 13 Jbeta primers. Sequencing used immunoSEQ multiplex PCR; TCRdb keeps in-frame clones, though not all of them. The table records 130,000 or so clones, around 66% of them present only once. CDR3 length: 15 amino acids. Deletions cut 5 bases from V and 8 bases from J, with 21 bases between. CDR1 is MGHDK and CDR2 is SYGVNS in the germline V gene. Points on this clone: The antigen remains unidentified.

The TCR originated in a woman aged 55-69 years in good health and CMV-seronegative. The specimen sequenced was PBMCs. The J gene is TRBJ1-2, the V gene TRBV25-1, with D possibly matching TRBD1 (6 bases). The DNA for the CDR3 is TGTGCCAGCAGTACGATTCCGGGGGGCGCGGGGGGCTACACCTTC. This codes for CASSTIPGGAGGYTF.